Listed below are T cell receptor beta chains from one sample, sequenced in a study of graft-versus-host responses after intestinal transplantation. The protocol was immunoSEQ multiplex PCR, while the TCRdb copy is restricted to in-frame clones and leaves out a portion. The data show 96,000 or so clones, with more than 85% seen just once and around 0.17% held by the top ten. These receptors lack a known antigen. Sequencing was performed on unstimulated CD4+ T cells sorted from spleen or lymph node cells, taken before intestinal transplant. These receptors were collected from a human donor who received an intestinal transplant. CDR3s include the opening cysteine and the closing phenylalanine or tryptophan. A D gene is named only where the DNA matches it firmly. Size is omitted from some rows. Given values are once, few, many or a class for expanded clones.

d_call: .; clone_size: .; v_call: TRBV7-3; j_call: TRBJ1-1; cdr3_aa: CASSLTSNTEAFF; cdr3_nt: TGTGCCAGCAGCTTAACCTCGAACACTGAAGCTTTCTTT
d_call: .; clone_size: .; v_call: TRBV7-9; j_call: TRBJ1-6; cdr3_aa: CASSYTQGSSNSPLHF; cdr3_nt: TGTGCCAGCAGCTATACACAGGGAAGTTCTAATTCACCCCTCCACTTT
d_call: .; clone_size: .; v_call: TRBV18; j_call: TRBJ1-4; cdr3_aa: CASSPLGQLWGTNEKLFF; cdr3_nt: TGTGCCAGCTCACCACTTGGACAACTCTGGGGAACTAATGAAAAACTGTTTTTT
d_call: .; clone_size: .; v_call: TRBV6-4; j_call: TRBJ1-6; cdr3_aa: CASSVEFINSPLHF; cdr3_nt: TGTGCCAGCAGTGTTGAGTTTATTAATTCACCCCTCCACTTT
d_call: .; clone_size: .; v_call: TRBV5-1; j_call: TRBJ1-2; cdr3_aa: CASGLRTAFISANYGYTF; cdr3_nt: TGCGCCAGCGGTCTTCGGACAGCTTTTATCTCAGCTAACTATGGCTACACCTTC
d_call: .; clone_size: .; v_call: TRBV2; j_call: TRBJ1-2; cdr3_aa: CASSAQGNYGYTF; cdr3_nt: TGTGCCAGCAGTGCCCAGGGAAACTATGGCTACACCTTC
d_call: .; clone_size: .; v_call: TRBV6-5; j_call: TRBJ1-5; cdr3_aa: CASSDQGLQPQHF; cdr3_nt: TGTGCCAGCAGTGATCAGGGGTTGCAGCCCCAGCATTTT
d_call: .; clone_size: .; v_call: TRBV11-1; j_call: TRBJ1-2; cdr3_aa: CASSLAGTVGYTF; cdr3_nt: TGTGCCAGCAGCTTAGCGGGCACCGTGGGCTACACCTTC
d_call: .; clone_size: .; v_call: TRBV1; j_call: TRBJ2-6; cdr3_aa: CTSSHVKTGDNSGANVLTF; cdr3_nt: TGCACCAGCAGCCACGTTAAGACAGGGGACAACTCTGGGGCCAACGTCCTGACTTTC
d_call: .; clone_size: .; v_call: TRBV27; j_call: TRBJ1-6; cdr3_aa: CASSLNRGSPLHF; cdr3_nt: TGTGCCAGCAGTTTAAATCGGGGTTCACCCCTCCACTTT
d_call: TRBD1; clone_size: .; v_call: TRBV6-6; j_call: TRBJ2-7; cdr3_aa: CASSYGQGEDEQYF; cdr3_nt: TGTGCCAGCAGTTACGGACAGGGAGAGGACGAGCAGTACTTC
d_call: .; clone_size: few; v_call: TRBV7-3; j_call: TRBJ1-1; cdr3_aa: CASSSTGNTEAFF; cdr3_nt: TGTGCCAGCAGCTCGACAGGGAACACTGAAGCTTTCTTT
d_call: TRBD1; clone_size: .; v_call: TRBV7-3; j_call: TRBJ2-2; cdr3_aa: CASSLQGATGTGELFF; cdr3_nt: TGTGCCAGCAGCTTACAGGGGGCTACGGGTACCGGGGAGCTGTTTTTT
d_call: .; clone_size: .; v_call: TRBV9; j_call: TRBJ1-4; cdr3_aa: CASSVLEGGGEKLFF; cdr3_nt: TGTGCCAGCAGCGTTCTAGAAGGGGGTGGTGAAAAACTGTTTTTT
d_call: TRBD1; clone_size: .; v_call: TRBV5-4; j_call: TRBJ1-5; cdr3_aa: CASSIQTGNFWQPQHF; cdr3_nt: TGTGCCAGCAGCATACAGACAGGGAACTTTTGGCAGCCCCAGCATTTT
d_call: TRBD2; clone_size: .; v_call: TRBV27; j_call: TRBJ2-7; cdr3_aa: CASSSGGRDPYEQYF; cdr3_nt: TGTGCCAGCAGTTCGGGCGGGAGAGACCCCTACGAGCAGTACTTC
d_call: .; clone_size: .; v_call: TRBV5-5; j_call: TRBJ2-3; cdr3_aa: CASSLAGTDTQYF; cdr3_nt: TGTGCCAGCAGCTTGGCAGGCACAGATACGCAGTATTTT
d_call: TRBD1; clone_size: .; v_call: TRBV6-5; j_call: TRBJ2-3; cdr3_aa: CASSYGTGGLVDTQYF; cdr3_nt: TGTGCCAGCAGTTATGGGACAGGGGGATTGGTAGATACGCAGTATTTT
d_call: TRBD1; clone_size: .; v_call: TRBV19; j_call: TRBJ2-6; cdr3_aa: CASRDFQQGAAGANVLTF; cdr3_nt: TGTGCCAGTCGCGATTTCCAACAGGGGGCTGCTGGGGCCAACGTCCTGACTTTC
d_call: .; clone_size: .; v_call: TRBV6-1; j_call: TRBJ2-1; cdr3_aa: CASSEVPREQFF; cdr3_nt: TGTGCCAGCAGTGAAGTCCCCCGGGAACAGTTCTTC
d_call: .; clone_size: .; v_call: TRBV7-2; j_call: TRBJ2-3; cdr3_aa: CASSSTGQSDTQYF; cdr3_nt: TGTGCCAGCAGCTCCACTGGACAGTCAGATACGCAGTATTTT
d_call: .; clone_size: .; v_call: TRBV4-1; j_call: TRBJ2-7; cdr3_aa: CASSHPSAASRYEQYF; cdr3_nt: TGCGCCAGCAGCCATCCTTCCGCTGCTAGCAGGTACGAGCAGTACTTC
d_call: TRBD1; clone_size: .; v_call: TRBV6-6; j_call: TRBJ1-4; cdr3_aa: CASSYSMGDRGGKLFF; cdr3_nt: TGTGCCAGCAGTTACTCGATGGGGGACAGGGGTGGAAAACTGTTTTTT
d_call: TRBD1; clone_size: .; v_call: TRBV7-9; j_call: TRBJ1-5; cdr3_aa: CASSLGPGGQSQPQHF; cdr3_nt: TGTGCCAGCAGCTTAGGTCCAGGGGGCCAAAGTCAGCCCCAGCATTTT
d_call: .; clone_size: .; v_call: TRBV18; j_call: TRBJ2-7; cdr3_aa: CASSKGFRDEQYF; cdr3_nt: TGTGCCAGCTCAAAAGGGTTCAGGGACGAGCAGTACTTC
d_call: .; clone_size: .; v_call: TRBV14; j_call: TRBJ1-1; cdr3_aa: CASSLTVNTEAFF; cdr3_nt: TGTGCCAGCAGCCTCACAGTGAACACTGAAGCTTTCTTT
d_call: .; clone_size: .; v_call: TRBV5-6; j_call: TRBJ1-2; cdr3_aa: CASSLVRTANLNYGYTF; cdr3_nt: TGTGCCAGCAGCTTGGTGAGGACAGCAAACCTCAACTATGGCTACACCTTC
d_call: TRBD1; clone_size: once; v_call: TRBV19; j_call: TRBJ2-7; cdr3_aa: CASRTAGGNEQYF; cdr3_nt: TGTGCCAGTAGGACGGCAGGGGGTAACGAGCAGTACTTC
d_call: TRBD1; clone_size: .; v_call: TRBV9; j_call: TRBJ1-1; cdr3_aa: CASSVGGQGAGTEAFF; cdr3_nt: TGTGCCAGCAGCGTAGGGGGACAGGGGGCCGGCACTGAAGCTTTCTTT
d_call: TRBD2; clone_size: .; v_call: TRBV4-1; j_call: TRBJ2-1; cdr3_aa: CASSRPGLAGGNEQFF; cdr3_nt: TGCGCCAGCAGCCGACCGGGACTAGCGGGGGGAAATGAGCAGTTCTTC
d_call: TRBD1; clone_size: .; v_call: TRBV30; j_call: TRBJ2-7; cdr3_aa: CAWSVSAGGYYEQYF; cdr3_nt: TGTGCCTGGAGTGTCAGTGCAGGGGGCTACTACGAGCAGTACTTC
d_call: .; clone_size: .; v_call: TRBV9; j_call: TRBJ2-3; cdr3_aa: CASSVEPTGDTQYF; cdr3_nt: TGTGCCAGCAGCGTAGAGCCTACGGGGGATACGCAGTATTTT
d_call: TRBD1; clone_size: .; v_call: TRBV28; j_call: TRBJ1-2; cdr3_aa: CASRGGGQGDGYTF; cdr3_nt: TGTGCCAGCAGGGGAGGGGGACAGGGAGACGGCTACACCTTC
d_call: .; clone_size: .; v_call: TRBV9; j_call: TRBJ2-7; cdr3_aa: CASSVDPDYEQYF; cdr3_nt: TGTGCCAGCAGCGTAGATCCAGACTACGAGCAGTACTTC
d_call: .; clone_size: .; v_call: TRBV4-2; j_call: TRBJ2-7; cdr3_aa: CASSQDGTYEQYF; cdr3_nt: TGTGCCAGCAGCCAAGATGGCACATACGAGCAGTACTTC
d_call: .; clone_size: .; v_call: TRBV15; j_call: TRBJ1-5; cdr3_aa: CATHRRDGKNQPQHF; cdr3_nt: TGTGCCACCCACCGGCGTGACGGGAAGAATCAGCCCCAGCATTTT
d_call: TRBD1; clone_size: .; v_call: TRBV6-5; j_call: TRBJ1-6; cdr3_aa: CASSSQGLGNSPLHF; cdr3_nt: TGTGCCAGCAGTTCACAGGGGTTGGGTAATTCACCCCTCCACTTT
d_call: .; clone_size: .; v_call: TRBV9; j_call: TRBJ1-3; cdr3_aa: CASSVVDSTSGNTIYF; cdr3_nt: TGTGCCAGCAGCGTAGTTGACAGCACCTCTGGAAACACCATATATTTT
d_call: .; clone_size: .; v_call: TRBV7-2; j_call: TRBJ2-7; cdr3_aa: CASSLALSEQYF; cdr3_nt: TGTGCCAGCAGCTTAGCGTTGAGCGAGCAGTACTTC
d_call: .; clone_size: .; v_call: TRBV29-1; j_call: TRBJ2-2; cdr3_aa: CSATQGWDTGELFF; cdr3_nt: TGCAGCGCCACGCAGGGGTGGGACACCGGGGAGCTGTTTTTT
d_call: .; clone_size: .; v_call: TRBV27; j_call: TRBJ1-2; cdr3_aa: CASSLKAGASGYTF; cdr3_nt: TGTGCCAGCAGTTTAAAGGCGGGGGCGAGTGGCTACACCTTC
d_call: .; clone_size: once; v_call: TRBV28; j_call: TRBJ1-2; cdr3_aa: CASSFQGDGYTF; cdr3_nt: TGTGCCAGCAGTTTCCAAGGAGATGGCTACACCTTC